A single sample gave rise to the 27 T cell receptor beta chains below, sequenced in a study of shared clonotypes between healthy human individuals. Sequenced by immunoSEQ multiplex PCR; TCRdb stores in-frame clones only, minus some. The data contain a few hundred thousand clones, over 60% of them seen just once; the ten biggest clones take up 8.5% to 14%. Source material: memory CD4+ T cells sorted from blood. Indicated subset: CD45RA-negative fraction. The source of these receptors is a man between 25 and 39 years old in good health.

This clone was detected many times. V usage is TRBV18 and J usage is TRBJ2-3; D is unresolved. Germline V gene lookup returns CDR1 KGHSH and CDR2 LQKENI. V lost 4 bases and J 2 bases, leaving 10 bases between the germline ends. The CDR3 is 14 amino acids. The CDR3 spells CASSQQTDTDTQYF. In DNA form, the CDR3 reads TGTGCCAGCTCACAACAGACCGACACAGATACGCAGTATTTT.

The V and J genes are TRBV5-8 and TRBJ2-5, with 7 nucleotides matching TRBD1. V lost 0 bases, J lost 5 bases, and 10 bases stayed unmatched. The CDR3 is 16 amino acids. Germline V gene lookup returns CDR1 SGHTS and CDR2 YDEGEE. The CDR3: CASSLGQGDRIETQYF. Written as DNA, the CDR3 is TGTGCCAGCAGCTTGGGGCAGGGGGACCGAATCGAGACCCAGTACTTC.

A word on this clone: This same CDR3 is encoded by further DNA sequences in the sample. The DNA of the CDR3 is TGTGCCAGCAGCTTATTGGCTAGCTCCTACAATGAGCAGTTCTTC. Amino acid sequence: CASSLLASSYNEQFF. This sequence joins TRBV7-9 and TRBJ2-1; D remains unclear. Looked up from germline, CDR1 is SEHNR and CDR2 is FQNEAQ (reference sequence). Deletions cut 2 bases from V and 0 bases from J, with 8 bases between. This CDR3 has 15 residues.

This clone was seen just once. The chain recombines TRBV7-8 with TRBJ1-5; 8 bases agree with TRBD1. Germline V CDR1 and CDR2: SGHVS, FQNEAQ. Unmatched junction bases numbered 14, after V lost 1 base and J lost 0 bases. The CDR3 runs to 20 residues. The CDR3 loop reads CASSLGIPGTGPNSNQPQHF. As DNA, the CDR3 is TGTGCCAGCAGCTTAGGTATCCCCGGGACAGGACCAAATAGCAATCAGCCCCAGCATTTT.

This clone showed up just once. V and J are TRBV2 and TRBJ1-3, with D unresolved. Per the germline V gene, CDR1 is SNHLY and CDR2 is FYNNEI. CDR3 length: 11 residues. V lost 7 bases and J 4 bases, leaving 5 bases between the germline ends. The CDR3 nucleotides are TGTGCCAGCACACCCGGAAACACCATATATTTT. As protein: CASTPGNTIYF.

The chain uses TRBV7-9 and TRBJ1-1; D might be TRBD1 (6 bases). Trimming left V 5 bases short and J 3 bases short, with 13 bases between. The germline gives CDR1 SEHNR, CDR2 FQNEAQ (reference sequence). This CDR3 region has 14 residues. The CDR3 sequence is CASSTQGTYTEAFF. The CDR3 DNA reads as TGTGCCAGCAGCACGCAGGGGACGTACACTGAAGCTTTCTTT.

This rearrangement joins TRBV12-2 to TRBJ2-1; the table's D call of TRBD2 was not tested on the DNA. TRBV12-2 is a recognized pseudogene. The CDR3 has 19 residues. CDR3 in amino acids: CASRLALAGGPTVCNEQFF. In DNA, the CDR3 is TGTGCAAGTCGCTTAGCCCTAGCGGGAGGGCCAACGGTTTGTAATGAGCAGTTCTTC.

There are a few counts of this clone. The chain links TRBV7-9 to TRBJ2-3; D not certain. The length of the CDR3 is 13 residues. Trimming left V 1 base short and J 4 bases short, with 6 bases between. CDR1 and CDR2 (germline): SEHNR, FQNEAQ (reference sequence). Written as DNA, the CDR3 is TGTGCCAGCAGCTTAGACAGTCCAGATACGCAGTATTTT. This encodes CASSLDSPDTQYF. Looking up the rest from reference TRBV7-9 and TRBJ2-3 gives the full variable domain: DTGVSQNPRHKITKRGQNVTFRCDPISEHNRLYWYRQTLGQGPEFLTYFQNEAQLEKSRLLSDRFSAERPKGSFSTLEIQRTEQGDSAMYLCASSLDSPDTQYFGPGTRLTVL.

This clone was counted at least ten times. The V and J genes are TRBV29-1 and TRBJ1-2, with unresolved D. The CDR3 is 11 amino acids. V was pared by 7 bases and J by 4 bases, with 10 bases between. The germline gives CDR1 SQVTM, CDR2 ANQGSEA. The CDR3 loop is CSATGSYGYTF. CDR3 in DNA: TGCAGCGCCACGGGATCCTATGGCTACACCTTC.

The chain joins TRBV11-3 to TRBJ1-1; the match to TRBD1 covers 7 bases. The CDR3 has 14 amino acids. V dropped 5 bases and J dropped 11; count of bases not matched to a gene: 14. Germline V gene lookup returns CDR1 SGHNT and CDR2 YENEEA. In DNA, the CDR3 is TGTGCCAGCAGCAAGAACAGGGGCCGCTTGCGGGCTTTCTTT. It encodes CASSKNRGRLRAFF.

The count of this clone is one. The CDR3 protein is CASSLELRIAGSYEQYF. In DNA, the CDR3 is TGCGCCAGCAGCTTGGAACTCCGGATAGCGGGCAGCTACGAGCAGTACTTC. The genes are TRBV5-1 and TRBJ2-7, with 7 bases that match TRBD2. The trim removed 0 bases at V and 3 bases at J, leaving 12 bases unmatched. Germline values: CDR1 SGHRS, CDR2 YFSETQ. This CDR3 spans 17 amino acids.

The chain's CDR3 is CASSLDGTAYGYTF. CDR3 DNA sequence: TGTGCCAGCAGCTTAGATGGGACAGCCTATGGCTACACCTTC. V is TRBV7-9 and J is TRBJ1-2, with 7 bases fitting TRBD1. The CDR3 runs 14 residues. Germline CDR1 is SEHNR and CDR2 is FQNEAQ (reference sequence). The junction had 3 bases not matched to a gene; V was cut back by 1 base and J by 4 bases.

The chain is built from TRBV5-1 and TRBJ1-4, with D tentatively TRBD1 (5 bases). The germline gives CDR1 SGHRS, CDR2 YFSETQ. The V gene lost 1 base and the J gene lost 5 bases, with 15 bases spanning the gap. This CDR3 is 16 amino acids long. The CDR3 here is CASSLKPQVGNEKLFF. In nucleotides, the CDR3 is TGCGCCAGCAGCTTGAAACCACAGGTGGGGAATGAAAAACTGTTTTTT.

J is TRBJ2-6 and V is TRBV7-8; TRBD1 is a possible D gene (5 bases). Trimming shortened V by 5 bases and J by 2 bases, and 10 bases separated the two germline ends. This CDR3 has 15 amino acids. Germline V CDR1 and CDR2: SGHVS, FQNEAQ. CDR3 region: CASSPLRAGANVLTF. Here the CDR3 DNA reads TGTGCCAGCAGCCCTCTCAGGGCTGGGGCCAACGTCCTGACTTTC.

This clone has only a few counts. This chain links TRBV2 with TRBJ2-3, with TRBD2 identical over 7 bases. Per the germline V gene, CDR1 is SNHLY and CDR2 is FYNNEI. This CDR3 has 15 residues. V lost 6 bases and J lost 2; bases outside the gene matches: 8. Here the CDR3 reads CASSARAGITDTQYF. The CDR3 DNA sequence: TGTGCCAGCAGCGCACGAGCGGGAATCACAGATACGCAGTATTTT.

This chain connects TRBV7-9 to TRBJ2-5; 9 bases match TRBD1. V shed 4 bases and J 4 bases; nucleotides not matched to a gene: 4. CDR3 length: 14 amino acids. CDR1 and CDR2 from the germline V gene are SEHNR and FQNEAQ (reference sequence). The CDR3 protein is CASSYLTGGETQYF. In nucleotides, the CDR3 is TGTGCCAGCAGCTACTTGACAGGGGGAGAGACCCAGTACTTC.

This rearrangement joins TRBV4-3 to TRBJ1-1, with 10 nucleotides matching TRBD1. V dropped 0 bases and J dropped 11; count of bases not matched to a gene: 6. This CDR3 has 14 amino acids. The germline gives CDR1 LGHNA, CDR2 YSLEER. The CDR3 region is CASSQDIGTGAAFF. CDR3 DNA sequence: TGCGCCAGCAGCCAAGATATAGGGACAGGGGCGGCTTTCTTT.

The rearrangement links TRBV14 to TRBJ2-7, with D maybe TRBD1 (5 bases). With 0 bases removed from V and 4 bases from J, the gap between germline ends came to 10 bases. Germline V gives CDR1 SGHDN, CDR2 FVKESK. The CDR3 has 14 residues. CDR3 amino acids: CASSQDRGAYEQYF. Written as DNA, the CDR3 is TGTGCCAGCAGCCAAGATAGGGGCGCTTACGAGCAGTACTTC. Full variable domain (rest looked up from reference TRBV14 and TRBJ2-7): EAGVTQFPSHSVIEKGQTVTLRCDPISGHDNLYWYRRVMGKEIKFLLHFVKESKQDESGMPNNRFLAERTGGTYSTLKVQPAELEDSGVYFCASSQDRGAYEQYFGPGTRLTVT.

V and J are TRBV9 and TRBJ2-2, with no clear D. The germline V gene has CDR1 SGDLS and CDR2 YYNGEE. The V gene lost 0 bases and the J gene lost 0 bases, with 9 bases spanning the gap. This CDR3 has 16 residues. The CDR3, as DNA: TGTGCCAGCAGCGTAGCTCCGGACGCGAACACCGGGGAGCTGTTTTTT. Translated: CASSVAPDANTGELFF.

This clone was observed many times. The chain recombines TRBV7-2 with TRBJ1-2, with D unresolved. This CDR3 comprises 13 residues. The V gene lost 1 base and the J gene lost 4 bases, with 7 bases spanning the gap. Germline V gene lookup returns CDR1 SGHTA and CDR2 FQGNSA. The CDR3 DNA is TGTGCCAGCAGCTTAGAACCGGCCTATGGCTACACCTTC. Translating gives CASSLEPAYGYTF.

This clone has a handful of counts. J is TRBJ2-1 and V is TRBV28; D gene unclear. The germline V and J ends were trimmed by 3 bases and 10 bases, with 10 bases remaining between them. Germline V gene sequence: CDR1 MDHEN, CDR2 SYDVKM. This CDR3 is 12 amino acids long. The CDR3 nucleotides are TGTGCCAGCAGTTTGGGTGAACGCGAGCAGTTCTTC. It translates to CASSLGEREQFF.

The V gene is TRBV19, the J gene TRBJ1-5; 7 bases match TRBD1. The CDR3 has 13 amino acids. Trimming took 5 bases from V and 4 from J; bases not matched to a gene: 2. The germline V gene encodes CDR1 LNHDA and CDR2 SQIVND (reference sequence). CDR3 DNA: TGTGCCAGTAGTCTACAGGGGAATCAGCCCCAGCATTTT. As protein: CASSLQGNQPQHF.

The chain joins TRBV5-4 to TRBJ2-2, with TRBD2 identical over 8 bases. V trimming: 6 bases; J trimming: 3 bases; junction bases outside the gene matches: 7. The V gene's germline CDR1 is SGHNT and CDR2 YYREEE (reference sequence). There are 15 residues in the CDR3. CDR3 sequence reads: CASTSGGLDTGELFF. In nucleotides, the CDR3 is TGTGCCAGCACCTCGGGGGGGCTTGACACCGGGGAGCTGTTTTTT.

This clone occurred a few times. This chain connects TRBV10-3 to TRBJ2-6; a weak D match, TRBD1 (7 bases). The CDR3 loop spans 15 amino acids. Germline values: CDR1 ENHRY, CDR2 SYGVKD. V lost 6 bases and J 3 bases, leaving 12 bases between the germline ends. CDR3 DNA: TGTGCCATCAGAGCAGGGGGGTTTGGGGCCAACGTCCTGACTTTC. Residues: CAIRAGGFGANVLTF.

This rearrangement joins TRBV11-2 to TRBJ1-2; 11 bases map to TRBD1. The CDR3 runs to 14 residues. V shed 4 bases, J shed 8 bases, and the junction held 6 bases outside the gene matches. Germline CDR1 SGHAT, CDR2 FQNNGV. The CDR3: CASSSGQGAEGYTF. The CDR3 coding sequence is TGTGCCAGCAGCTCAGGACAGGGGGCGGAAGGCTACACCTTC. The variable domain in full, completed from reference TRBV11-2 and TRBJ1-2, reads EAGVAQSPRYKIIEKRQSVAFWCNPISGHATLYWYQQILGQGPKLLIQFQNNGVVDDSQLPKDRFSAERLKGVDSTLKIQPAKLEDSAVYLCASSSGQGAEGYTFGSGTRLTVV.

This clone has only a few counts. CDR3 DNA sequence: TGTGCCAGCAGCCCGGGCGGGGCGGGAGGTAGGTCCTACGAGCAGTACTTC. It yields the protein CASSPGGAGGRSYEQYF. The gene calls are TRBV5-6 and TRBJ2-7, with TRBD2 identical over 8 bases. The CDR3 runs to 17 residues. Unmatched junction bases numbered 13, after V lost 4 bases and J lost 1 base. The germline V gene has CDR1 SGHDT and CDR2 YYEEEE.

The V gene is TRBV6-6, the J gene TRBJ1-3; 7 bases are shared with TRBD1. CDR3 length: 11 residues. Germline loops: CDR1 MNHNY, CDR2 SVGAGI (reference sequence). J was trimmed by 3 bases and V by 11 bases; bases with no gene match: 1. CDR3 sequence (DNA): TGTGCCGCAGGGGGTGGAAACACCATATATTTT. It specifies CAAGGGNTIYF.